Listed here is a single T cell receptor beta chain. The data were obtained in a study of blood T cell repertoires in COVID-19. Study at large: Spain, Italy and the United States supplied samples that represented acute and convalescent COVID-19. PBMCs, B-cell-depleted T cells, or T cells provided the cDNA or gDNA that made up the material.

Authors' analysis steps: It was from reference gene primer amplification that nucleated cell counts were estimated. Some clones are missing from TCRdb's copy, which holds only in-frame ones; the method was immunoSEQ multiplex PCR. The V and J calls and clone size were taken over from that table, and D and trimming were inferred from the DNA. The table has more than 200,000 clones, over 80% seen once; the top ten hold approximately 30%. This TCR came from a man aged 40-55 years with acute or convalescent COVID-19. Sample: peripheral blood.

For the CDR3, the DNA is TGTGCCAGCAGCCAAAGAAATCTAGCGGGGTCCTACAATGAGCAGTTCTTC. Translating it yields CASSQRNLAGSYNEQFF. The chain combines TRBV7-8 with TRBJ2-1, with 9 bases aligning to TRBD2. The germline gives CDR1 SGHVS, CDR2 FQNEAQ. This CDR3 spans 17 amino acids. Trimming removed 5 bases from V and 1 base from J; junction bases left unmatched: 9.